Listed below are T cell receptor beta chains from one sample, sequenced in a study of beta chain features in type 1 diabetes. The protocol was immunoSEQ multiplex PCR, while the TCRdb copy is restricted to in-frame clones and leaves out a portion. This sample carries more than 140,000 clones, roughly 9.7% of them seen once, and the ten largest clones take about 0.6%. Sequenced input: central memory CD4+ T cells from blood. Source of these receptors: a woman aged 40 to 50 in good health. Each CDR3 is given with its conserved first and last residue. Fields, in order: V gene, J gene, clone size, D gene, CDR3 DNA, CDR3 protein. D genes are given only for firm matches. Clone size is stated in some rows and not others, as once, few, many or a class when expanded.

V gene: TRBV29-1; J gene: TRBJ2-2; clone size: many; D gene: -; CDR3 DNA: TGCAGCGTTCCATTGCAGGCGGGAAGGACCGGGGAGCTGTTTTTT; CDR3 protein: CSVPLQAGRTGELFF
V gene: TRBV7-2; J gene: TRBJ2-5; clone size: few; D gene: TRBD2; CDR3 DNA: TGTGCCAGCAGCCCCCAGCGGGGGGGTAGGGAGACCCAGTACTTC; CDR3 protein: CASSPQRGGRETQYF
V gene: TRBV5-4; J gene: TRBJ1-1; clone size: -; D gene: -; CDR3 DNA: TGTGCCAGCAGCTTGGCGGGACACATGAACACTGAAGCTTTCTTT; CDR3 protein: CASSLAGHMNTEAFF
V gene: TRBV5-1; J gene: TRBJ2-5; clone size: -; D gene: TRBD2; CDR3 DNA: TGCGCCAGCAGCGGGCTAGCGGGGGCCCCTCAGGAGACCCAGTACTTC; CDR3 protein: CASSGLAGAPQETQYF
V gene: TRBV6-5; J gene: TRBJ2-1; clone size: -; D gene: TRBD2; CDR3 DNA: TGTGCCAGCGCTGCTAGCGGGGGGGCGTTTCATGAGCAGTTCTTC; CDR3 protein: CASAASGGAFHEQFF
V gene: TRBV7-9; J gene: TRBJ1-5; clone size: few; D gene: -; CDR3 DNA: TGTGCCAGCAGCTTAGGGGGAGGGGGAAGATATCAGCCCCAGCATTTT; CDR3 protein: CASSLGGGGRYQPQHF
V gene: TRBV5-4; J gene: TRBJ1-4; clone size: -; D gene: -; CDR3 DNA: TGTGCCAGCAGCTTCGCGGGCGGCTACGGTGAAAAACTGTTTTTT; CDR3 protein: CASSFAGGYGEKLFF
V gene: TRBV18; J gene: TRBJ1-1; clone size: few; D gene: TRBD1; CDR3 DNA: TGTGCCAGCTCCCTAGACAGGGCCGGACGTTTCTTT; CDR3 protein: CASSLDRAGRFF
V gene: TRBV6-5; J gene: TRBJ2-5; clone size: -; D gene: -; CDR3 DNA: TGTGCCAGCAGCAGCACTAGTTTTACTCAGACCCAGTACTTC; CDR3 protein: CASSSTSFTQTQYF
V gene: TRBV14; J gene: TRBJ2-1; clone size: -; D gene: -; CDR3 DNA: TGTGCCAGCAGCCAAGATCGGAGGGTGCAGTTCTTC; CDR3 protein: CASSQDRRVQFF
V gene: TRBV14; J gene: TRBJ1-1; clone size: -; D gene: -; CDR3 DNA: TGTGCCAGCAGCCCCGACAGCAGTAACACTGAAGCTTTCTTT; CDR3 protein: CASSPDSSNTEAFF
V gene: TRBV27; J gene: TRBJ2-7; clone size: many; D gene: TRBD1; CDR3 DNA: TGTGCCAGCAGTTTTACAGGGGTGAGCTCCTACGAGCAGTACTTC; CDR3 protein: CASSFTGVSSYEQYF
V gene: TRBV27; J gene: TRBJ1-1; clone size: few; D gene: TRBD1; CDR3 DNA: TGTGCCAGCAGCAGACAGGGGAACACTGAAGCTTTCTTT; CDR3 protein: CASSRQGNTEAFF
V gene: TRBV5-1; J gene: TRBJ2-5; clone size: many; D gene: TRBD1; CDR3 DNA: TGCGCCAGCACCTCCTTTGGACAGGGCGAAGAGACCCAGTACTTC; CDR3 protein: CASTSFGQGEETQYF
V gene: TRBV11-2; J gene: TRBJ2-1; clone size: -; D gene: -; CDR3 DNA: TGTGCCAGCAGCTACGGGCGGGGAAGTGTTGAGCAGTTCTTC; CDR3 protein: CASSYGRGSVEQFF
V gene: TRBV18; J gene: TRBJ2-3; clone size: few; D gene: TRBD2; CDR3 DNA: TGTGCCAGCTCACCCCCTAGCGGGGGGTTGACAGATACGCAGTATTTT; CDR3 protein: CASSPPSGGLTDTQYF
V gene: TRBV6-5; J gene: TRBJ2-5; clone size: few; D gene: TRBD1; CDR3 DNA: TGTGCCAGCAGTTATTCGGACAGGGCTAGTGGGACCCAGTACTTC; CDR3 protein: CASSYSDRASGTQYF
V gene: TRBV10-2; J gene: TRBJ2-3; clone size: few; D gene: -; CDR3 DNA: TGCGCCAGCAGTGAGCAGAGCACAGATACGCAGTATTTT; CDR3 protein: CASSEQSTDTQYF
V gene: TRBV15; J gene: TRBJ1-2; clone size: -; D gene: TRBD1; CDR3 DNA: TGTGCCACCAGCAGAGATTCCCCGGACAGGGGGCCTGGCTACACCTTC; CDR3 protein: CATSRDSPDRGPGYTF
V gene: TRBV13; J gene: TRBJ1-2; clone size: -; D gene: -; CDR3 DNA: TGTGCCAGCAGCGCGACACTCTATGGCTACACCTTC; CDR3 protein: CASSATLYGYTF
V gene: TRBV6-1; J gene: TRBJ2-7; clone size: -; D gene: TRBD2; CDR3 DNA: TGTGCCAGCAGTGAAGGGTCTAGCGGGGGCGGCGAGCAGTACTTC; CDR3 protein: CASSEGSSGGGEQYF
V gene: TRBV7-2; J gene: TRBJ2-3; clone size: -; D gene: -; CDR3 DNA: TGTGCCAGCGCCGCGGGGGCCACAGATACGCAGTATTTT; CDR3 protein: CASAAGATDTQYF
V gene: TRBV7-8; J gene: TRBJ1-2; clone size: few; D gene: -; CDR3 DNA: TGTGCCAGCAGCTTATCCTTCGCGGGGGGGGCCTCCTATGGCTACACCTTC; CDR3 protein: CASSLSFAGGASYGYTF
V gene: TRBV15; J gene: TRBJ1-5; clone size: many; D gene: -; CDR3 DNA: TGTGCCACCAGCATCACAGGGCTGCGGAATCAGCCCCAGCATTTT; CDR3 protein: CATSITGLRNQPQHF
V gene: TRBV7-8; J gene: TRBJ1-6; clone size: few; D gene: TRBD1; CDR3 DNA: TGTGCCAGCAGCGGGAGACAGGGGGCCGCATCACCCCTCCACTTT; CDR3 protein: CASSGRQGAASPLHF
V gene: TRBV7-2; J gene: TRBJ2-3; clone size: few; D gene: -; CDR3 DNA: TGTGCCAGCAGCATCACAGCTAGCACAGATACGCAGTATTTT; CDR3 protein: CASSITASTDTQYF
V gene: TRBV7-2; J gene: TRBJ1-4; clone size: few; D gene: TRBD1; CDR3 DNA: TGTGCCAGCAGCTTAGCCCTTACAGGGGGAGATGAAAAACTGTTTTTT; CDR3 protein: CASSLALTGGDEKLFF
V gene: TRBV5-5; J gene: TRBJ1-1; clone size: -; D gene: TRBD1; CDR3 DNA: TGTGCCAGCAGCCCACGATATCGGGACAGGGTCATGAACACTGAAGCTTTCTTT; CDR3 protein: CASSPRYRDRVMNTEAFF
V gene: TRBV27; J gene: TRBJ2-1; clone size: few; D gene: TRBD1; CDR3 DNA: TGTGCCAGCAGTACAAACAGGGGTGGGAGCAATGAGCAGTTCTTC; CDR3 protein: CASSTNRGGSNEQFF